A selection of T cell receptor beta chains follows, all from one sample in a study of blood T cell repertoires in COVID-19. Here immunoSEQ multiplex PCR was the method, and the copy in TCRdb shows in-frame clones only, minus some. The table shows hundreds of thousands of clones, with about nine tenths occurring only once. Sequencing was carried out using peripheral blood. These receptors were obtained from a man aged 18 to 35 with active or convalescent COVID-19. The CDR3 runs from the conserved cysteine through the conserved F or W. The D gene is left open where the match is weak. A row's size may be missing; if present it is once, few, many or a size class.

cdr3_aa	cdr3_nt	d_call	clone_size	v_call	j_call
CSAQGQTLYEQYF	TGCAGCGCGCAGGGACAGACACTCTACGAGCAGTACTTC	TRBD1	NA	TRBV29-1	TRBJ2-7
CASRSVGGATEAFF	TGTGCCAGCAGATCCGTAGGGGGAGCCACTGAAGCTTTCTTT	NA	NA	TRBV27	TRBJ1-1
CASSHRSFGEGNYGYTF	TGCGCCAGCAGCCATCGGTCGTTCGGGGAAGGGAACTATGGCTACACCTTC	NA	NA	TRBV4-1	TRBJ1-2
CSASPITRQGQYF	TGCAGTGCTAGTCCAATAACGCGGCAGGGCCAGTACTTC	NA	NA	TRBV20-1	TRBJ2-7
CASSVAGTGFNNEQFF	TGTGCCAGCAGCGTCGCCGGGACAGGGTTCAACAATGAGCAGTTCTTC	TRBD1	NA	TRBV9	TRBJ2-1
CASSAGLAADTSRDTQYF	TGCGCCAGCAGCGCGGGACTAGCGGCCGACACCTCAAGAGATACGCAGTATTTT	TRBD2	NA	TRBV5-1	TRBJ2-3
CASRGRRSTEAFF	TGTGCCAGCAGGGGGAGGCGAAGCACTGAAGCTTTCTTT	NA	NA	TRBV2	TRBJ1-1
CASSGSSPGYNEQFF	TGCGCCAGCAGTGGGTCCTCACCGGGCTACAATGAGCAGTTCTTC	NA	once	TRBV10-1	TRBJ2-1
CASSQGWAQGEHF	TGTGCCAGCAGTCAGGGGTGGGCTCAGGGGGAACATTTT	TRBD1	NA	TRBV6-5	TRBJ1-5
CASSQNTGELFF	TGTGCCAGCAGCCAAAACACCGGGGAGCTGTTTTTT	NA	few	TRBV11-2	TRBJ2-2
CASSQDRGARQPQHF	TGCGCCAGCAGCCAAGATCGGGGGGCACGGCAGCCCCAGCATTTT	NA	once	TRBV4-1	TRBJ1-5
CASSLSEQTGTYGYTF	TGTGCCAGCAGTCTCTCCGAACAGACAGGGACCTATGGCTACACCTTC	TRBD1	NA	TRBV28	TRBJ1-2
CASRVSREAPGTQYF	TGCGCCAGCAGGGTCTCGCGGGAGGCCCCCGGGACGCAGTATTTT	TRBD2	few	TRBV5-1	TRBJ2-3
CASSMDSILNTEAFF	TGTGCCAGTAGTATGGACAGCATTCTAAACACTGAAGCTTTCTTT	NA	NA	TRBV19	TRBJ1-1
CASSGLEETQYF	TGTGCCAGCAGTGGACTAGAAGAGACCCAGTACTTC	NA	NA	TRBV2	TRBJ2-5
CASSRPTGVEYSYTF	TGTGCCAGCAGCCGTCCGACAGGGGTTGAATATAGCTACACCTTC	TRBD1	NA	TRBV7-9	TRBJ1-2
CATLPHGGEQYF	TGTGCCACCCTCCCGCACGGGGGCGAGCAGTACTTC	NA	NA	TRBV6-5	TRBJ2-7
CASTLSGRTAEQYF	TGTGCCAGCACCCTTAGCGGGAGGACGGCCGAGCAGTACTTC	TRBD2	NA	TRBV28	TRBJ2-7
CASIGPQRDTEAFF	TGTGCCAGCATAGGACCCCAGAGGGACACTGAAGCTTTCTTT	NA	NA	TRBV2	TRBJ1-1
CASSLIPLNEQFF	TGTGCCAGCAGTCTTATCCCCTTAAATGAGCAGTTCTTC	NA	NA	TRBV6-2/TRBV6-3	TRBJ2-1
CARGGQETQYF	TGTGCCAGAGGGGGCCAAGAGACCCAGTACTTC	NA	few	TRBV2	TRBJ2-5
CASSADRVRGYTF	TGTGCCAGCTCAGCCGACAGGGTACGTGGCTACACCTTC	TRBD1	NA	TRBV18	TRBJ1-2
CASSPSTRELFF	TGTGCCAGCAGCCCTTCCACTAGGGAGCTGTTTTTT	NA	NA	TRBV16	TRBJ2-2
CASTPDGLTGNTIYF	TGTGCCAGCACCCCCGACGGACTTACTGGAAACACCATATATTTT	NA	NA	TRBV6-2/TRBV6-3	TRBJ1-3
CASSDMLGADTQYF	TGTGCCAGCAGTGATATGTTGGGCGCAGATACGCAGTATTTT	NA	once	TRBV2	TRBJ2-3
CASSHSGFNEKLFF	TGTGCCAGCAGCCATTCAGGCTTCAATGAAAAACTGTTTTTT	NA	NA	TRBV3-1/TRBV3-2	TRBJ1-4
CASSRQTSGFYNEQFF	TGTGCCAGCAGCCGACAAACTAGCGGATTTTACAATGAGCAGTTCTTC	TRBD2	NA	TRBV14	TRBJ2-1
CASSLTGANEKLFF	TGTGCCAGCAGCTTAACAGGGGCTAATGAAAAACTGTTTTTT	TRBD1	NA	TRBV7-8	TRBJ1-4
CASSLLAGGKYEQYF	TGTGCCAGCAGCTTACTAGCGGGGGGGAAGTACGAGCAGTACTTC	TRBD2	NA	TRBV7-2	TRBJ2-7
CASSWRWDEQYF	TGCGCCAGCAGCTGGAGGTGGGACGAGCAGTACTTC	NA	NA	TRBV5-1	TRBJ2-7
CASSPYDGGGNQPQHF	TGTGCCAGCAGCCCCTATGACGGAGGGGGCAATCAGCCCCAGCATTTT	NA	NA	TRBV7-8	TRBJ1-5
CATRTRGYTEAFF	TGTGCCACCAGAACCAGGGGGTACACTGAAGCTTTCTTT	TRBD1	NA	TRBV24-1	TRBJ1-1
CASSPDRVAGLISYEQYF	TGTGCCAGCAGCCCTGACAGGGTAGCTGGGCTGATTAGCTACGAGCAGTACTTC	TRBD1	NA	TRBV7-9	TRBJ2-7
CASSSRVGAEAFF	TGTGCCAGCAGCTCCAGGGTAGGCGCTGAAGCTTTCTTT	NA	NA	TRBV7-2	TRBJ1-1
CASSAWASGGPYEQYF	TGTGCCAGCAGCGCCTGGGCCTCGGGAGGGCCCTACGAGCAGTACTTC	TRBD2	NA	TRBV7-6	TRBJ2-7
CASSPNLLLANNEQFF	TGTGCCAGCAGCCCCAACCTTTTACTAGCGAACAATGAGCAGTTCTTC	TRBD2	once	TRBV9	TRBJ2-1
CASSSGTGLPGELFF	TGTGCCAGCAGCTCCGGGACAGGGTTACCCGGGGAGCTGTTTTTT	TRBD1	NA	TRBV7-9	TRBJ2-2
CASSEVRQFYGYTF	TGTGCCAGCAGCGAGGTGCGACAGTTCTATGGCTACACCTTC	NA	NA	TRBV11-2	TRBJ1-2
CASSLFLRGWRNGYTF	TGTGCCAGCAGCTTATTCCTCAGGGGGTGGAGGAATGGCTACACCTTC	TRBD1	many	TRBV13	TRBJ1-2
CASSLTGTAQETQYF	TGTGCCAGCAGTTTAACCGGGACAGCACAAGAGACCCAGTACTTC	TRBD1	NA	TRBV28	TRBJ2-5
CASSSCDRVCQPQHF	TGTGCCAGCAGTTCCTGTGACAGGGTTTGTCAGCCCCAGCATTTT	TRBD1	NA	TRBV6-7	TRBJ1-5
CASSPPSTDTQYF	TGTGCCAGCTCACCTCCTAGCACAGATACGCAGTATTTT	NA	NA	TRBV18	TRBJ2-3
CASSYGRGGLNEQFF	TGTGCCAGCAGTTACGGTCGGGGGGGCCTCAATGAGCAGTTCTTC	TRBD2	NA	TRBV6-5	TRBJ2-1
CASSLVTAEKLFF	TGTGCCAGCAGCTTAGTTACAGCTGAAAAACTGTTTTTT	NA	NA	TRBV7-9	TRBJ1-4
CASSNTSYEQYF	TGTGCCAGCAGCAACACCTCCTACGAGCAGTACTTC	NA	NA	TRBV11-3	TRBJ2-7